This paragraph reports one T cell receptor beta chain. Genomic DNA in an amount of around 2.2 micrograms was extracted from cryopreserved PBMCs and used for the preparation of TCR beta libraries. The data were taken from a study of cytotoxic CD8 clonotypes in ibrutinib-treated CLL. Germline lookup yields CDR1 KGHSH and CDR2 LQKENI. The V and J ends lost 6 bases and 4 bases, in that order; junction bases with no gene match: 8. This CDR3 contains 15 residues. Data came from immunoSEQ multiplex PCR; TCRdb stores just in-frame clones and leaves some out. The sample consists of approximately 60,000 clones, roughly 58% of them appearing once.

The sequence was collected from a human donor with chronic lymphocytic leukemia. The sample in question was PBMCs, obtained at disease progression, from a patient treated with ibrutinib. The chain is built from TRBV18 and TRBJ2-5, with 10 bases identical to TRBD2. The CDR3 DNA sequence: TGTGCCAGCTCCTTTCTAGCGGGAGTTGTAGAGACCCAGTACTTC. This encodes CASSFLAGVVETQYF.